This T cell receptor (beta chain) is drawn from a study of cytomegalovirus exposure and HLA in healthy donors. The sample holds one count of this clone. Its target is not known. The V end lost 2 bases, the J end lost 1 base, and 11 bases lay between the germline ends. The CDR3 loop spans 15 amino acids. Germline assignment: CDR1 MDHEN and CDR2 SYDVKM. Study-level findings and limits: TCR beta sequences numbering under 20,000 were associated with HLA alleles at 0.05 false discovery rate in a later analysis. Cytomegalovirus association was assigned to 150 to 200 TCR beta chains. TCR sequences were mostly rare, though some public TCRs occurred in many donors. In an earlier analysis, in fewer than 700 donors, most V segments appeared productive either ~87% or ~30% of the time.

PCR involved 60 Vbeta and 13 Jbeta primers. The protocol was immunoSEQ multiplex PCR, while the TCRdb copy is restricted to in-frame clones and leaves out a portion. In the table there are 140,000 to 150,000 clones, about two thirds of which are singletons. The TCR was taken from a young woman in good health and CMV-seronegative. The chain couples TRBV28 to TRBJ1-1; D call uncertain. The sequencing sample was made of PBMCs. CDR3 residues: CASSLHSWANTEAFF. The CDR3 DNA reads as TGTGCCAGCAGTTTACACTCTTGGGCGAACACTGAAGCTTTCTTT.